Below are 8 T cell receptor beta chains sequenced from a single sample in a study of blood T cell repertoires in COVID-19. Measured with immunoSEQ multiplex PCR; TCRdb has only the in-frame clones, and not every one. The sample carries more than 95,000 clones, around 79% recorded once. Sequencing used peripheral blood. The source of these receptors is a man aged 45 to 65 with acute or convalescent COVID-19.

DNA for the CDR3: TGCGCCAGCAGCCAAGGACAGGGGGCACCCCTCCACTTT. Protein: CASSQGQGAPLHF. The rearrangement joins TRBV4-1 to TRBJ1-6, with 9 bases that match TRBD1. The V segment lost 1 base and the J segment 11 bases; nucleotides outside the gene matches: 0. The germline CDR1 and CDR2 sequences are MGHRA and YSYEKL. The CDR3 sequence is 13 residues long.

This chain connects TRBV7-6 to TRBJ2-7, with 9 bases aligning to TRBD1. Germline trimming cut 6 bases from V and 2 bases from J; bases unmatched to any gene: 11. The germline V gene has CDR1 SGHVS and CDR2 FNYEAQ. This CDR3 contains 16 residues. The CDR3 DNA reads TGTGCCAGCAGTTTTTCGCCGGGACAGGGAACCTACGAGCAGTACTTC. As protein: CASSFSPGQGTYEQYF.

The rearrangement links TRBV7-3 to TRBJ2-2, with D maybe TRBD1 (6 bases). CDR1 is SGHTA and CDR2 is FQGTGA in the germline V gene. The V end was cut by 5 bases, the J end by 1 base, with 14 bases between. This CDR3 comprises 16 residues. CDR3 sequence reads: CASSQQPGQNTGELFF. The DNA for the CDR3 is TGTGCCAGCAGCCAACAACCGGGACAGAACACCGGGGAGCTGTTTTTT.

This clone occurred a few times. The chain recombines TRBV7-3 with TRBJ1-6; 7 bases are shared with TRBD1. Losses at the gene ends were 5 bases for V and 6 bases for J; bases not matched to a gene: 7. The CDR3 totals 15 residues. CDR1 is SGHTA, CDR2 FQGTGA, per germline. CDR3 in DNA: TGTGCCAGCAGCCCCCGGACAGGCAGTAATTCACCCCTCCACTTT. This sequence encodes CASSPRTGSNSPLHF.

This chain connects TRBV28 to TRBJ1-6, with D possibly TRBD1 on 6 matching bases. Trimming removed 6 bases at V and 12 bases at J, with 12 bases between. CDR1 and CDR2 (germline): MDHEN, SYDVKM. The CDR3 has 12 amino acids. This chain's CDR3 is CASSPLGQPLHF. In nucleotides, the CDR3 is TGTGCCAGCAGCCCTTTGGGACAACCCCTCCACTTT. The full variable domain, completed using reference TRBV28 and TRBJ1-6, is DVKVTQSSRYLVKRTGEKVFLECVQDMDHENMFWYRQDPGLGLRLIYFSYDVKMKEKGDIPEGYSVSREKKERFSLILESASTNQTSMYLCASSPLGQPLHFGNGTRLTVT.

The rearrangement links TRBV7-6 to TRBJ2-5, with TRBD2 matching over 7 bases. Per germline, CDR1 SGHVS and CDR2 FNYEAQ. Losses at the gene ends were 1 base for V and 0 bases for J; bases not matched to a gene: 5. This CDR3 is 16 amino acids long. CDR3 amino acids: CASSLGLGGYQETQYF. The CDR3 DNA reads TGTGCCAGCAGCTTAGGTCTCGGGGGGTACCAAGAGACCCAGTACTTC.

The rearrangement joins TRBV2 to TRBJ2-5, with D possibly TRBD2 on 5 matching bases. There are 12 residues in the CDR3. Per germline, CDR1 SNHLY and CDR2 FYNNEI. Between the trimmed V and J ends, which lost 8 bases and 3 bases, there was a span of 10 bases. The CDR3 coding sequence is TGTGCCAGCCAGCGGCGGGAAGAGACCCAGTACTTC. This encodes CASQRREETQYF.

The rearrangement uses TRBV24-1 and TRBJ2-2; TRBD2 might be the D (5 bases). This CDR3 has 15 amino acids. Germline V lookup: CDR1 KGHDR, CDR2 SFDVKD. The V and J ends lost 3 bases and 5 bases respectively, with 12 bases between them. The chain's CDR3 is CATSDPWEKTGELFF. CDR3 sequence (DNA): TGTGCCACCAGTGATCCTTGGGAGAAGACCGGGGAGCTGTTTTTT.